Below, 22 T cell receptor beta chains from the same sample are listed, as sequenced in a study of cytomegalovirus exposure and HLA in healthy donors. PCR amplification relied on 60 Vbeta primers (plus 13 Jbeta primers). TCRdb keeps only in-frame clones here, not all; method: immunoSEQ multiplex PCR. The table lists 40,000 or so clones. The material sequenced was PBMCs. These receptors came from a male donor in good health and CMV-seronegative.

The chain recombines TRBV19 with TRBJ2-5, with D unresolved. The J call is doubtful: the DNA matches TRBJ2-7 better. The CDR3 consists of 14 residues. Germline V gives CDR1 LNHDA, CDR2 SQIVND (reference sequence). The CDR3 DNA follows: TGTGCCAGTAGTCCAACTGGGTCTTACTACGAGCAGTACTTC. It translates to CASSPTGSYYEQYF.

For this clone: This specimen includes other DNA sequences encoding the same CDR3. The genes are TRBV5-4 and TRBJ2-7, with a tentative D call TRBD1 (5 bases). CDR3 size: 11 residues. The V and J ends lost 4 bases and 6 bases respectively, with 8 bases between them. From germline, CDR1 is SGHNT and CDR2 YYREEE (reference sequence). The CDR3 DNA reads as TGTGCCAGCAGCAGGGGATCCGAGCAGTACTTC. Translation gives CASSRGSEQYF. Full variable domain (missing parts from reference TRBV5-4 and TRBJ2-7): ETGVTQSPTHLIKTRGQQVTLRCSSQSGHNTVSWYQQALGQGPQFIFQYYREEENGRGNFPPRFSGLQFPNYSSELNVNALELDDSALYLCASSRGSEQYFGPGTRLTVT.

This sequence joins TRBV7-6 and TRBJ1-1; 7 positions match TRBD1. Looked up from germline, CDR1 is SGHVS and CDR2 is FNYEAQ. The CDR3 is 14 amino acids. With V trimmed by 5 bases and J by 1 base, 4 bases remained unmatched. CDR3 bases: TGTGCCAGCAGCACGGGGACAGCGAACACTGAAGCTTTCTTT. As protein: CASSTGTANTEAFF.

This chain joins TRBV28 and TRBJ2-5, with 7 bases identical to TRBD1. The CDR3 consists of 15 residues. CDR1 and CDR2 (germline): MDHEN, SYDVKM. Germline trimming cut 4 bases from V and 3 bases from J; bases unmatched to any gene: 8. The CDR3 DNA reads as TGTGCCAGCAGTTCCCAAAGACAGGGTAAAGAGACCCAGTACTTC. Translating it yields CASSSQRQGKETQYF.

V and J are TRBV27 and TRBJ1-5, with D tentatively TRBD1 (5 bases). Trimming took off 6 bases at V and 2 bases at J, with 14 bases between the two ends. CDR3 length equals 15 residues. Per germline, CDR1 MNHEY and CDR2 SMNVEV (reference sequence). The CDR3, as DNA: TGTGCCAGCAGGCCGGGACTATGGGGCAATCAGCCCCAGCATTTT. Translating gives CASRPGLWGNQPQHF.

The chain joins TRBV6-5 to TRBJ2-7; D gene uncertain. CDR1 is MNHEY, CDR2 SVGAGI, per germline. V dropped 6 bases and J dropped 2 bases, with 14 bases sitting between them. The CDR3 has 14 residues. The CDR3 is CASSRSSGPYEQYF. The DNA for the CDR3 is TGTGCCAGCAGCCGCTCGTCCGGTCCCTACGAGCAGTACTTC.

The chain uses TRBV7-2 and TRBJ1-1; no definite D call. Trimming left V 2 bases short and J 8 bases short, with 12 bases between. CDR1 SGHTA and CDR2 FQGNSA come from the germline V gene. The CDR3 totals 13 residues. The CDR3 sequence is CASSLSVLQEAFF. The CDR3 nucleotides are TGTGCCAGCAGCTTATCGGTTCTTCAAGAAGCTTTCTTT.

The gene calls are TRBV6-1 and TRBJ2-2, with TRBD1 identical over 7 bases. The CDR3 is made up of 14 amino acids. The germline V gene encodes CDR1 MNHNS and CDR2 SASEGT. The ends lost 8 bases at V and 4 bases at J; junction bases unmatched: 7. The CDR3 coding sequence is TGTGCCAGCCAGGACAGGTACCCCACCGGGGAGCTGTTTTTT. It is translated as CASQDRYPTGELFF.

J is TRBJ1-5 and V is TRBV6-1; 12 nucleotides align to TRBD1. With 4 bases clipped from V and 0 bases from J, the junction kept 13 bases outside the gene matches. The CDR3 contains 20 residues. In germline, CDR1 is MNHNS, CDR2 SASEGT. DNA of the CDR3: TGTGCCAGCAGTGGGGAGCCGGGACAGGGGGCGTTTTATAGCAATCAGCCCCAGCATTTT. Translating it yields CASSGEPGQGAFYSNQPQHF.

The V and J genes are TRBV5-1 and TRBJ2-7; 15 bases match TRBD2. The CDR3 covers 17 residues. CDR1 SGHRS and CDR2 YFSETQ come from the germline V gene. Trimming at V came to 4 bases and at J to 6 bases, leaving 11 bases not matched to a gene. CDR3 DNA: TGCGCCAGCAGCCACCCGGGACTAGCGGGGGGTTCGGTCGAGCAGTACTTC. The encoded protein is CASSHPGLAGGSVEQYF.

This rearrangement joins TRBV19 to TRBJ2-1; TRBD2 aligns across 8 bases. V shed 11 bases and J 3 bases; nucleotides not matched to a gene: 9. The CDR3 length is 14 residues. Germline V gives CDR1 LNHDA, CDR2 SQIVND (reference sequence). CDR3 nucleotide sequence: TGTGCCCAAGTCGGGGGGGGGAACTACAATGAGCAGTTCTTC. The encoded protein is CAQVGGGNYNEQFF.

The chain uses TRBV5-1 and TRBJ2-2, with D possibly being TRBD1 (6 bases). Germline V gene data show CDR1 as SGHRS and CDR2 as YFSETQ. This CDR3 has 15 amino acids. With 0 bases removed from V and 7 bases from J, the gap between germline ends came to 13 bases. The chain's CDR3 is CASSLGYRDIGELFF. Here the CDR3 DNA reads TGCGCCAGCAGCTTGGGTTACAGGGATATCGGGGAGCTGTTTTTT.

The chain links TRBV19 to TRBJ1-1, with D perhaps matching TRBD1 (6 bases). Germline V gene data show CDR1 as LNHDA and CDR2 as SQIVND (reference sequence). Trimming took 5 bases from V and 8 from J, leaving 18 bases between them. The CDR3 sequence is 14 residues long. As DNA, the CDR3 is TGTGCCAGTAGTGTCTCCGGTAGACAGGCAGAAGCTTTCTTT. This gives the protein CASSVSGRQAEAFF.

The chain uses TRBV5-1 and TRBJ2-5; 7 nucleotides agree with TRBD1. This CDR3 is 14 amino acids long. With V trimmed by 4 bases and J by 4 bases, 7 bases remained unmatched. Per the germline V gene, CDR1 is SGHRS and CDR2 is YFSETQ. The CDR3 DNA reads as TGCGCCAGCAGCCCGGACAGGCTACGAGAGACCCAGTACTTC. Translation: CASSPDRLRETQYF.

This chain links TRBV6-5 with TRBJ1-1; D is unresolved. The CDR3 runs 15 residues. The ends were cut back, 0 bases at V and 0 bases at J, with 8 bases in the middle. CDR1 and CDR2 (germline): MNHEY, SVGAGI. The CDR3 is CASSYSNGVNTEAFF. CDR3 DNA: TGTGCCAGCAGTTACTCGAACGGGGTGAACACTGAAGCTTTCTTT.

The chain carries TRBV5-4 and TRBJ1-2; D uncertain. This CDR3 region has 12 residues. Germline V gene data show CDR1 as SGHNT and CDR2 as YYREEE (reference sequence). Trimming removed 4 bases from V and 7 bases from J, with 11 bases in between. CDR3 protein: CASSQQERGYTF. DNA for the CDR3: TGTGCCAGCAGCCAGCAGGAACGTGGCTACACCTTC.

This rearrangement joins TRBV11-2 to TRBJ2-7; TRBD2 aligns across 11 bases. Germline CDR1 and CDR2: SGHAT and FQNNGV. The CDR3 runs 16 residues. V was pared by 4 bases and J by 4 bases, with 9 bases of the junction left unmatched. Here the CDR3 reads CASSSEGLAAFYEQYF. DNA for the CDR3: TGTGCCAGCAGCTCCGAGGGACTAGCGGCTTTTTACGAGCAGTACTTC.

DNA for the CDR3: TGTGCCAGCTCTGGAGGAGGGGGCAATCAGCCCCAGCATTTT. It encodes CASSGGGGNQPQHF. The gene calls are TRBV18 and TRBJ1-5; D perhaps matches TRBD1 (5 bases). In germline, CDR1 is KGHSH, CDR2 LQKENI. Trimming cost V 6 bases and J 2 bases, with 11 bases left between them. The CDR3 contains 14 residues.

This chain uses TRBV11-2 with TRBJ2-7; tentatively, D is TRBD2 (6 bases). There are 14 residues in the CDR3. CDR1 and CDR2 (germline): SGHAT, FQNNGV. Deletions cut 0 bases from V and 2 bases from J, with 8 bases between. The CDR3 region has the DNA TGTGCCAGCAGCTTAGATCCGGGGGCCTACGAGCAGTACTTC. Translating gives CASSLDPGAYEQYF.

The genes are TRBV7-3 and TRBJ1-5; tentative D call: TRBD1 (5 bases). Trimming cost V 3 bases and J 4 bases, with 10 bases left between them. This CDR3 contains 14 residues. Looked up from germline, CDR1 is SGHTA and CDR2 is FQGTGA. CDR3 in amino acids: CASSFCRVNQPQHF. CDR3 nucleotides: TGTGCCAGCAGCTTTTGCAGGGTGAATCAGCCCCAGCATTTT. Variable domain in full (rest from reference TRBV7-3 and TRBJ1-5): GAGVSQTPSNKVTEKGKYVELRCDPISGHTALYWYRQSLGQGPEFLIYFQGTGAADDSGLPNDRFFAVRPEGSVSTLKIQRTERGDSAVYLCASSFCRVNQPQHFGDGTRLSIL.

The rearrangement links TRBV2 to TRBJ2-1; D remains ambiguous. Trimming pared 6 bases from V and 0 bases from J, leaving 12 bases between. From germline, CDR1 is SNHLY and CDR2 FYNNEI. This CDR3 is 15 amino acids long. This CDR3 reads CASRGSHSSYNEQFF. As DNA, the CDR3 is TGTGCCAGCAGGGGCTCCCATAGCTCCTACAATGAGCAGTTCTTC.

The CDR3 DNA sequence: TGCGCCAGCAGGGGGGGAAGGAACACTGAAGCTTTCTTT. Translation: CASRGGRNTEAFF. V is TRBV5-1 and J is TRBJ1-1, with D tentatively TRBD1 (5 bases). The V end was cut by 5 bases, the J end by 1 base, with 9 bases between. CDR1 is SGHRS and CDR2 is YFSETQ in the germline V gene. The CDR3 length is 13 residues.